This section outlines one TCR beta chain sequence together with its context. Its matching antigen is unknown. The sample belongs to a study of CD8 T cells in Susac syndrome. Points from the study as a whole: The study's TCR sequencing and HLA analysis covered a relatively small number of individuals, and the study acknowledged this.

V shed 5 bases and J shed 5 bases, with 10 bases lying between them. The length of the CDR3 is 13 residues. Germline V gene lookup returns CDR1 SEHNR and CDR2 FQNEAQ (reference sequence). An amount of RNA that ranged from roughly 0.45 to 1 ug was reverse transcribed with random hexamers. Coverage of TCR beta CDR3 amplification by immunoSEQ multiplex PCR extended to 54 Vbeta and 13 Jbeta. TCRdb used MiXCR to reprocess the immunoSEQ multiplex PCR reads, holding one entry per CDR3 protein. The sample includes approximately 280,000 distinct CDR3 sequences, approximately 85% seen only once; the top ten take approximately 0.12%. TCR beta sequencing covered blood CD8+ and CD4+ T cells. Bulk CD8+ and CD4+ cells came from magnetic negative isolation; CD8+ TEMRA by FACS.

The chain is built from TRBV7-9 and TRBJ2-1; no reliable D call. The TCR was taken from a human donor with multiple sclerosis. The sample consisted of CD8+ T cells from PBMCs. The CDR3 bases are TGTGCCAGCAGCCCTTACCTCAACAATGAGCAGTTCTTC. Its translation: CASSPYLNNEQFF.